The following is a TCR beta chain sequence with its context. What it binds is not known. Specified time point: blood 4 weeks post-SBRT, at nephrectomy. Regarding treatment: 15 Gy SBRT to primary tumor, nephrectomy 4 weeks later. Nephrectomy followed 15 Gy stereotactic body radiation by 4 weeks. Repertoires were generated with immunoSEQ multiplex PCR, while TCRdb's copy carries only in-frame clones and drops some. The sample records about 78,000 clones, nearly 90% being singletons. This specimen comes from a study of radiation and T cells in renal cell carcinoma. Germline V lookup: CDR1 LNHDA, CDR2 SQIVND (reference sequence). This CDR3 contains 15 residues. V lost 0 bases and J lost 4, with 12 bases in between. Study observations and caveats: Top tumor clonotypes rose in blood 2 weeks post-radiation, then contracted.

The receptor comes from a woman in her 70s with renal cell carcinoma. The sequencing here drew on blood, taken from a patient whose treatment included radiotherapy and nephrectomy. This rearrangement joins TRBV19 to TRBJ1-2, with D possibly matching TRBD1 (6 bases). As DNA, the CDR3 is TGTGCCAGTAGTATAGATCAGCAGGGGCCCTATGGCTACACCTTC. This codes for CASSIDQQGPYGYTF.